This TCR beta chain was captured in a study of blood T cell repertoires in COVID-19 (dated by TCRdb to the early 2020s). A note on the overall study: Collaborator samples came from the United States, Italy and Spain and covered acute and convalescent phases of COVID-19. Where available, HLA class I and class II types were taken from metadata supplied by the sample provider and were not determined by assay-based typing. A freely available public database, intended as a resource for researchers studying the immune response to SARS-CoV-2, is where the repertoires were released. The prospective study material was composed of cDNA or gDNA derived from T cells, B-cell-depleted T cells, or PBMCs. Subjects who had been exposed to COVID-19, were actively infected with it, or had recovered from it provided the deeply sampled blood TCRbeta repertoires that made up the dataset. The samples were drawn from two sources: the first 160 participants of the ongoing ImmuneRACE study, and 950 to 1,500 subjects contributed by 6 global collaborators. A de-identified subject ID, COVID-19 status, age in years and sex were almost always included in the sample metadata. Findings and caveats that apply to the study as a whole: How much clinical and demographic metadata was included differed by source and by participant, and the metadata was provided uncurated.

As for this clone: Its antigen specificity is not known. No base-level quality is on record; no much larger clone is a single base apart.

TCRbeta CDR3 regions were amplified from genomic DNA by means of the immunoSEQ Assay, a bias-controlled multiplex PCR. The paper's processing steps were these. Within the assay, amplification of reference gene primers was used to estimate how many nucleated cells each sample contained. To quantify the absolute abundance of each unique TCRbeta CDR3 rearrangement, sequence reads were collapsed and filtered. For each sample, productive Simpson clonality was calculated as the square root of Simpson's diversity index over productive rearrangements. TCRdb stores this immuneACCESS table with in-frame sequences only. Part of the clones is absent; in the studies checked, under half of the shortfall reflects unresolved V genes, and no reason is known for the rest. The V and J calls and clone size are taken from that table; D and trimming were inferred from the DNA. This sample holds about 340,000 clones; roughly nine tenths were observed only once. Jointly, the top ten make up 18% of the sample.

In the prospective study, participants were roughly 18 to 100 years old, resided in fewer than 25 geographic areas of the United States, and were enrolled through a virtual design. Cohort assignment in the prospective study relied on participant-reported clinical history from a screening survey and a study questionnaire. Recovered participants in ImmuneRACE Cohort 3 were defined by two consecutive negative NP/OP PCR tests, clearance by a healthcare professional, or resolution of symptoms. Each participant in the prospective study had whole blood, serum and a nasopharyngeal or oropharyngeal swab collected by mobile phlebotomists. Prospective study participants could optionally give additional blood draws and questionnaires over an approximately 2-month period. Before DNA extraction, prospective study blood samples were shipped either frozen or at room temperature. The clonotype comes from a woman aged 30 to 39 who had recovered from COVID-19. Input material: PBMCs or T cells enriched from blood (not recorded which).

In nucleotides, the sequence is TGTGCCAGCACCCTCCGGGACAGGGCCAATCAGCCCCAGCATTTT. Its amino acids are CASTLRDRANQPQHF. The chain uses TRBV7-8 and TRBJ1-5; 9 bases in the middle match TRBD1. Including cysteine and phenylalanine, the CDR3 has 15 amino acids. Solely the CDR3 DNA is kept, with 45 bases framed from the first base. CDR1 is given as SGHVS and CDR2 as FQNEAQ, both from the germline V gene. Trimming leaves V shorter by 7 bases and J shorter by 3 bases, with the junction holding 7 bases beyond the gene matches.